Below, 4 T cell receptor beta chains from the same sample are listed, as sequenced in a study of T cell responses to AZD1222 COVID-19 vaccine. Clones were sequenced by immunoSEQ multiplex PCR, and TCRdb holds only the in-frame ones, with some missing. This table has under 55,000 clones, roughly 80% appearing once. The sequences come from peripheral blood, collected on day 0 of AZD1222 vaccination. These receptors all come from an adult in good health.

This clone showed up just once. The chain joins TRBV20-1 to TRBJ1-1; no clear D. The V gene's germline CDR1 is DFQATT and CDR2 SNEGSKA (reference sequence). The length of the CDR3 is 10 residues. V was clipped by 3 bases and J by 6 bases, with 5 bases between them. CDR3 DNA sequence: TGCAGTGCTAGTTCCCCTGAAGCTTTCTTT. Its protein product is CSASSPEAFF.

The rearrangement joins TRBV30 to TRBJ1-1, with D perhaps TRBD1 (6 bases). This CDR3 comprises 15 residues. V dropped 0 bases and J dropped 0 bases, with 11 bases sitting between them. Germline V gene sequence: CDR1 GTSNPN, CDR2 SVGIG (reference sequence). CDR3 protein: CAWSVLRGMNTEAFF. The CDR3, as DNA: TGTGCCTGGAGTGTACTTAGGGGGATGAACACTGAAGCTTTCTTT.

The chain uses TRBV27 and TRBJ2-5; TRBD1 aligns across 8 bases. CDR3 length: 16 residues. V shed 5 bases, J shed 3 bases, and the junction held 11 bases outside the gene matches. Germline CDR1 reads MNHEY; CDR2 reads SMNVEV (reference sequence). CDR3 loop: CASSHQGGQAEETQYF. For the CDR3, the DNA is TGTGCCAGCAGTCACCAAGGGGGACAGGCTGAAGAGACCCAGTACTTC.

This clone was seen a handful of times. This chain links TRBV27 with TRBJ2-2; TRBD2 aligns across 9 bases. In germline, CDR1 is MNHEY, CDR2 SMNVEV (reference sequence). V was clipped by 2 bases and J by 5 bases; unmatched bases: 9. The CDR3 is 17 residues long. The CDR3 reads CASSLRSGGRVTGELFF. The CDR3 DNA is TGTGCCAGCAGTTTACGAAGCGGGGGGCGCGTGACCGGGGAGCTGTTTTTT.